This TCR beta chain was captured in a study of T cells after yellow fever vaccination (dated by TCRdb to about 2019). General notes on the study: The SMART-Seq v4 Ultra Low Input RNA kit was used to prepare libraries from fractions with low cell numbers. Bulk PBMC replicates and cell subsets were isolated from blood drawn at multiple timepoints before and after both primary and secondary immunization. To follow T-cell clones before and after primary and booster YFV17D yellow fever vaccination, bulk TCR alpha and beta repertoires were sequenced over time. The cohort comprised two healthy male donors, one aged 18 to 30 and one aged 30 to 39 years.

This specimen's treatment or condition label, per the study, means: live attenuated yellow fever vaccine strain. PBMCs were isolated from peripheral blood using a standard Ficoll-Paque protocol. Dynabeads CD4 and CD8 positive selection kits were used to isolate CD4 and CD8 T-cell fractions. TriZol was used to extract RNA from bulk PBMCs, CD4 and CD8 fractions, and dextramer-positive and dextramer-negative fractions. The paper's findings and limits, for the study overall: Computational filtering was required because FACS-sorted repertoires could contain abundant contaminating clonotypes from the bulk population. After the booster, most of the clones that had expanded following primary vaccination were detected again (just under 97% of CD4 and 85% to 90% of CD8), which suggests that memory was broadly maintained. A small share of clonotypes was detected in both CD4 and CD8 compartments, with the overlap likely arising from convergent recombination. Because the study included only two donors, the extent to which the findings can be generalized is limited. The secondary T-cell response was weaker than the primary response but faster, peaking on day 5 instead of day 15.

This clonotype was counted only a few times. The target of this receptor is not known. Nothing much larger sits one base from this clone, and base qualities are not available. Including cysteine and phenylalanine, the CDR3 has 16 amino acids. The sequence is cut down to CDR3 DNA, 48 bases in frame from base 1. The V and J ends are trimmed by 2 bases and 5 bases, leaving 18 bases between them. The germline V gene provides CDR1 MDHEN and CDR2 SYDVKM. TCR cDNA was synthesized by 5'RACE template switching, which introduced a universal primer site and unique molecular identifiers. Priming of cDNA synthesis was performed from both the TCR alpha and TCR beta constant segments. Libraries were amplified in two PCR steps, with sample barcodes and sequencing adapters added in the second step. Sequencing of libraries was performed on Illumina HiSeq 2500 (2x100 bp) or NovaSeq (2x150 bp). Concerning the study's data processing: MIGEC was used to demultiplex reads and collapse the reads into UMI consensus sequences, and MiXCR was used for V(D)J alignment. Vaccine-responding clonotypes were identified with edgeR using replicate PBMC samples, with FDR below 0.01 and a log2 fold change above 5 up to day 15 being required. Each bulk clonotype was labeled CD4 or CD8 based on which sequenced repertoire, CD4 or CD8, contained the clonotype at higher abundance. The public reads were quality trimmed at Q25 with fastp and then assembled into clones with MiXCR by TCRdb, keeping productive beta chains. Identical CDR3 protein sequences are pooled into one entry, listed with their most common genes and DNA. TCRdb assigned the V and J calls; the authors' analysis was not used. The sample has 60,000 to 95,000 distinct CDR3 sequences on record, about 7.7% of them singletons. The top ten hold over 25% of the sample.

The starting material was CD8+ T cells sorted from PBMCs, obtained more than 8 days after the first yellow fever vaccination. The receptor was derived from a man between 18 and 35 years old who received the YFV17D yellow fever vaccine. Rearrangement joined TRBV28 to TRBJ1-1; TRBD1 is a possible D gene, resting on 5 matching bases. The CDR3 region: CASSLVAGLRFTEAFF. The DNA is as follows: TGTGCCAGCAGTTTAGTGGCAGGGTTACGGTTTACTGAAGCTTTCTTT.